This T cell receptor beta chain was sequenced during a study of T cell responses to AZD1222 COVID-19 vaccine. Study-level points and caveats: Just a handful of AZD1222 recipients were seropositive at baseline.

About this clone: The antigen is not known.

V was cut by 5 bases and J by 1 base, with 11 bases left in between. The CDR3 extends over 14 amino acids. The germline V gene has CDR1 SGHVS and CDR2 FNYEAQ. Sequencing used immunoSEQ multiplex PCR; TCRdb keeps in-frame clones, though not all of them. This sample has some 170,000 clones, with roughly nine tenths found just once. The sequence came from an adult in good health. The sample was peripheral blood, taken on day 0 of AZD1222 vaccination. The V call is TRBV7-6, the J call TRBJ2-5; tentatively, D is TRBD1 (6 bases). The CDR3 DNA follows: TGTGCCAGCAGCCCGCGGACAGCCCAAGAGACCCAGTACTTC. As protein: CASSPRTAQETQYF.